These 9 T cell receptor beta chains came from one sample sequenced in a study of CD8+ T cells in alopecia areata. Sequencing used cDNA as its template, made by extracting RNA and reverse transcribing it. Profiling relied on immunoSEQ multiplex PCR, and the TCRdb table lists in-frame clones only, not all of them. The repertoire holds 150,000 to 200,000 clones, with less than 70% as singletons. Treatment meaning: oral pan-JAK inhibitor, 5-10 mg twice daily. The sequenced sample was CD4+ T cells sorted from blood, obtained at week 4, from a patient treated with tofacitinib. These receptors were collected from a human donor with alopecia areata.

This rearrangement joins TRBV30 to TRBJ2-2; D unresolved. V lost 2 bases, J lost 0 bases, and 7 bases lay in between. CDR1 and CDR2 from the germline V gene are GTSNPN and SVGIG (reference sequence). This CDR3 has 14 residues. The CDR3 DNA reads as TGTGCCTGGAGTTTAACAGCGAACACCGGGGAGCTGTTTTTT. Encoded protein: CAWSLTANTGELFF.

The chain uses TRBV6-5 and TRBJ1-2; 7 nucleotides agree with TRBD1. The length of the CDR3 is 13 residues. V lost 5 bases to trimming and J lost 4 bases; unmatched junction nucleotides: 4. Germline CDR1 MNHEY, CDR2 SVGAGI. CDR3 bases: TGTGCCAGCAGTCTCGGGACAGCCTATGGCTACACCTTC. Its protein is CASSLGTAYGYTF.

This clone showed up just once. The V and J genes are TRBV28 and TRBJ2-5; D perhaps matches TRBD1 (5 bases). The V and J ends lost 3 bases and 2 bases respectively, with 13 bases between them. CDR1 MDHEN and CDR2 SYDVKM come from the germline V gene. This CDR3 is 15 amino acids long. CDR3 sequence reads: CASSFRGTEQETQYF. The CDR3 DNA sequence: TGTGCCAGCAGTTTTAGGGGTACGGAACAAGAGACCCAGTACTTC.

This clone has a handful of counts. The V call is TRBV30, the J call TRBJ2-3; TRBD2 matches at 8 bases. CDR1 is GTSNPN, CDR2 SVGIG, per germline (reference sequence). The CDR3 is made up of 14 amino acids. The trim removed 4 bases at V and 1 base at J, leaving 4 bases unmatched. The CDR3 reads CAWTSSGGTDTQYF. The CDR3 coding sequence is TGTGCCTGGACTAGTAGCGGGGGCACAGATACGCAGTATTTT.

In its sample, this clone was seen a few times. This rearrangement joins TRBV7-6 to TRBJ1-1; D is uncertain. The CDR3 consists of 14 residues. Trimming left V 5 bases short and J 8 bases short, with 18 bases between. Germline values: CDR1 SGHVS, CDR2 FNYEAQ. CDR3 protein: CASSTSPVGGEAFF. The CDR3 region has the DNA TGTGCCAGCAGCACCTCCCCGGTAGGAGGGGAAGCTTTCTTT.

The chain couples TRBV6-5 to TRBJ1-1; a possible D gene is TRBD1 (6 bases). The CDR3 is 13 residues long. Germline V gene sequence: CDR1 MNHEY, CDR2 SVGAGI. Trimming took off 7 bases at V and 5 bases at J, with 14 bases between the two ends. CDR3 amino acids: CASIVTQGTEAFF. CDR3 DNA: TGTGCCAGCATCGTTACACAGGGAACTGAAGCTTTCTTT.

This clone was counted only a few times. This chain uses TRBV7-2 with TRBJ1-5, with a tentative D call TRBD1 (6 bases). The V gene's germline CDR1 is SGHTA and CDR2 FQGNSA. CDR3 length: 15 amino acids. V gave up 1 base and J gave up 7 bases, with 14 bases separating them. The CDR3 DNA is TGTGCCAGCAGCTTAGGTACAGGGCTCCACCAGCCCCAGCATTTT. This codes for CASSLGTGLHQPQHF.

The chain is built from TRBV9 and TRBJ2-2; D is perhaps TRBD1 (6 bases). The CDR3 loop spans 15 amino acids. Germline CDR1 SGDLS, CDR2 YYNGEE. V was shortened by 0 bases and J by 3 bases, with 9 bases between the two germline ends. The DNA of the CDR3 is TGTGCCAGCAGCGTAGCTGGACAGCACACCGGGGAGCTGTTTTTT. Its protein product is CASSVAGQHTGELFF.

CDR3 sequence: CSVSGGEKTQYF. The CDR3, as DNA: TGCAGCGTTTCAGGGGGCGAGAAGACCCAGTACTTC. The gene calls are TRBV29-1 and TRBJ2-5; 8 bases fit TRBD1. The CDR3 extends over 12 amino acids. In germline, CDR1 is SQVTM, CDR2 ANQGSEA. After removal of 5 bases from V and 6 bases from J, the junction contained 5 bases not matched to a gene.